Sequencing of this T cell receptor (beta chain) was carried out in a study of CD8+ T cells in alopecia areata. The V gene's germline CDR1 is GTSNPN and CDR2 SVGIG (reference sequence). The CDR3 spans 13 residues. Treatment described: oral pan-JAK inhibitor, 5-10 mg twice daily. Reverse transcription of extracted RNA yielded cDNA, which provided the sequencing template. The table came from immunoSEQ multiplex PCR; TCRdb's copy has only in-frame clones and leaves some out. The sample carries 64,000 or so clones, under 60% recorded once. Sequences were derived from CD8+ T cells sorted from blood, sampled at approximately week 36, from a patient treated with tofacitinib. The sequence came from a human donor with alopecia areata. The genes are TRBV30 and TRBJ2-5, with unresolved D. The better agreement between TRBJ2-7 and the DNA end casts doubt on the J call. Written as DNA, the CDR3 is TGTGCCTGGAGTGTACACGGGTTGGGCGAGCAGTACTTC. It encodes CAWSVHGLGEQYF.